Each of the 30 T cell receptor beta chains below was sequenced from the same sample in a study of T cell responses to AZD1222 COVID-19 vaccine. Profiled with immunoSEQ multiplex PCR; TCRdb holds only in-frame clones, not every one. The sample has tens of thousands of clones; 88% are singletons. The sample was peripheral blood, taken 28 days after the second dose of the MenACWY control vaccine. Every receptor here comes from an adult who received the MenACWY meningococcal vaccine as a control.

V and J are TRBV30 and TRBJ2-2, with TRBD2 as a possible D gene (5 bases). The germline gives CDR1 GTSNPN, CDR2 SVGIG (reference sequence). Trimming removed 1 base from V and 0 bases from J, with 12 bases in between. The CDR3 covers 16 residues. The CDR3: CAWSGPGNPNTGELFF. The CDR3 DNA sequence: TGTGCCTGGAGTGGACCGGGGAATCCGAACACCGGGGAGCTGTTTTTT.

This chain links TRBV23-1 with TRBJ2-1; 12 bases map to TRBD2. TRBV23-1 is classed as an ORF, of uncertain function. Trimming at V came to 3 bases and at J to 5 bases, leaving 8 bases not matched to a gene. The CDR3 runs to 17 residues. CDR3 nucleotide sequence: TGCGCCAGCAGTCAGTCGCCTAGCGGGAGGGCCCACAATGAGCAGTTCTTC. Translation: CASSQSPSGRAHNEQFF.

The chain has TRBV5-4 and TRBJ2-7; the match to TRBD2 covers 9 bases. Losses at the gene ends were 4 bases for V and 2 bases for J; bases not matched to a gene: 7. Germline V gene data show CDR1 as SGHNT and CDR2 as YYREEE (reference sequence). This CDR3 contains 15 residues. The CDR3 reads CASSTLAGSTYEQYF. The CDR3 coding sequence is TGTGCCAGCAGCACCCTAGCGGGGTCCACCTACGAGCAGTACTTC.

V gene TRBV14 combines with J gene TRBJ2-1; the D is unclear. This CDR3 has 13 residues. Germline CDR1 is SGHDN and CDR2 is FVKESK. Trimming pared 6 bases from V and 1 base from J, leaving 7 bases between. For the CDR3, the DNA is TGTGCCAGCAGGTCTAATTCCTACAATGAGCAGTTCTTC. It specifies CASRSNSYNEQFF. Based on the CDR3 plus reference TRBV14 and TRBJ2-1, the full variable domain is EAGVTQFPSHSVIEKGQTVTLRCDPISGHDNLYWYRRVMGKEIKFLLHFVKESKQDESGMPNNRFLAERTGGTYSTLKVQPAELEDSGVYFCASRSNSYNEQFFGPGTRLTVL.

This chain uses TRBV5-5 with TRBJ2-5, with TRBD1 matching over 12 bases. Germline V CDR1 and CDR2: SGHKS, YYEKEE (reference sequence). V shed 5 bases, J shed 5 bases, and the junction held 4 bases outside the gene matches. The CDR3 length is 14 residues. Written as DNA, the CDR3 is TGTGCCAGCAGTGGGGACAGGGGGCGTGAGACCCAGTACTTC. This sequence encodes CASSGDRGRETQYF. The complete variable domain, with remaining parts taken from reference TRBV5-5 and TRBJ2-5, reads DAGVTQSPTHLIKTRGQQVTLRCSPISGHKSVSWYQQVLGQGPQFIFQYYEKEERGRGNFPDRFSARQFPNYSSELNVNALLLGDSALYLCASSGDRGRETQYFGPGTRLLVL.

This clone was picked up one time. This chain connects TRBV3-1 (or the pseudogene TRBV3-2) to TRBJ1-1; D ambiguous. Germline lookup yields CDR1 LGHDT and CDR2 YNNKEL (reference sequence). The CDR3 loop spans 13 amino acids. Trimming pared 4 bases from V and 4 bases from J, leaving 10 bases between. In DNA, the CDR3 is TGTGCCAGCAGCCCACGGAGGGCCACTGAAGCTTTCTTT. Its translation: CASSPRRATEAFF.

This clone appeared a single time. The chain has TRBV2 and TRBJ2-7; D is unclear. Per germline, CDR1 SNHLY and CDR2 FYNNEI. The ends were cut back, 6 bases at V and 5 bases at J, with 20 bases in the middle. The CDR3 extends over 15 amino acids. This CDR3 is CASRVRRAPGDEQYF. CDR3 DNA: TGTGCCAGCAGAGTCCGCCGGGCCCCCGGCGACGAGCAGTACTTC. The whole variable domain, filled in from reference TRBV2 and TRBJ2-7, reads EPEVTQTPSHQVTQMGQEVILRCVPISNHLYFYWYRQILGQKVEFLVSFYNNEISEKSEIFDDQFSVERPDGSNFTLKIRSTKLEDSAMYFCASRVRRAPGDEQYFGPGTRLTVT.

This clone has just a few counts. The V and J genes are TRBV9 and TRBJ2-3; tentatively, D is TRBD1 (6 bases). Germline V CDR1 and CDR2: SGDLS, YYNGEE. The CDR3 is made up of 15 amino acids. V was clipped by 3 bases and J by 5 bases, with 16 bases between them. The CDR3 reads CASSGGRTEKDTQYF. CDR3 DNA: TGTGCCAGCAGCGGGGGGCGGACTGAAAAAGATACGCAGTATTTT.

The chain has TRBV6-5 and TRBJ2-1; D may be TRBD2 (6 bases). From germline, CDR1 is MNHEY and CDR2 SVGAGI. Trimming stripped 6 bases from V and 0 bases from J, with 6 bases between. The CDR3 is made up of 13 amino acids. CDR3 bases: TGTGCCAGCAGGGACTACTCCTACAATGAGCAGTTCTTC. Amino acids: CASRDYSYNEQFF.

The chain is built from TRBV9 and TRBJ2-7; 11 nucleotides align to TRBD2. Germline CDR1 SGDLS, CDR2 YYNGEE. With V trimmed by 0 bases and J by 5 bases, 4 bases remained unmatched. This CDR3 spans 15 amino acids. CDR3: CASSVALAGGHEQYF. As DNA, the CDR3 is TGTGCCAGCAGCGTAGCTCTAGCGGGAGGCCACGAGCAGTACTTC.

The chain combines TRBV2 with TRBJ1-3; the D gene is possibly TRBD1 (6 bases). Germline V gene sequence: CDR1 SNHLY, CDR2 FYNNEI. Trimming took off 4 bases at V and 3 bases at J, with 7 bases between the two ends. The CDR3 loop spans 13 amino acids. DNA of the CDR3: TGTGCCAGCAGTGGGGACATTGGAAACACCATATATTTT. Translation gives CASSGDIGNTIYF. The variable domain in full, completed from reference TRBV2 and TRBJ1-3, reads EPEVTQTPSHQVTQMGQEVILRCVPISNHLYFYWYRQILGQKVEFLVSFYNNEISEKSEIFDDQFSVERPDGSNFTLKIRSTKLEDSAMYFCASSGDIGNTIYFGEGSWLTVV.

This chain joins TRBV28 and TRBJ2-3, with 9 bases identical to TRBD2. CDR1 and CDR2 (germline): MDHEN, SYDVKM. The V and J ends lost 4 bases and 3 bases, in that order; junction bases with no gene match: 14. This CDR3 comprises 18 residues. This chain's CDR3 is CASSWGVQAGGGTDTQYF. CDR3 sequence (DNA): TGTGCCAGCAGTTGGGGGGTGCAAGCGGGAGGAGGGACAGATACGCAGTATTTT. The full variable domain, with the rest looked up from reference TRBV28 and TRBJ2-3, is DVKVTQSSRYLVKRTGEKVFLECVQDMDHENMFWYRQDPGLGLRLIYFSYDVKMKEKGDIPEGYSVSREKKERFSLILESASTNQTSMYLCASSWGVQAGGGTDTQYFGPGTRLTVL.

The chain carries TRBV30 and TRBJ2-2, with no clear D. The CDR3 length is 14 residues. With 3 bases removed from V and 1 base from J, the gap between germline ends came to 9 bases. The germline CDR1 and CDR2 sequences are GTSNPN and SVGIG (reference sequence). In DNA, the CDR3 is TGTGCCTGGAGCCCTTTGGGGAACACCGGGGAGCTGTTTTTT. As protein: CAWSPLGNTGELFF.

The V call is TRBV14, the J call TRBJ2-7, with 11 bases lining up with TRBD2. This CDR3 has 15 amino acids. Germline assignment: CDR1 SGHDN and CDR2 FVKESK. J was trimmed by 2 bases and V by 4 bases; bases with no gene match: 4. CDR3 in DNA: TGTGCCAGCAGCCTGGGACTAGCGGTAACCTACGAGCAGTACTTC. It encodes CASSLGLAVTYEQYF.

This clone has just one count. The chain carries TRBV20-1 and TRBJ1-4; perhaps TRBD1 as D (6 bases). CDR1 and CDR2 (germline): DFQATT, SNEGSKA (reference sequence). The V end lost 7 bases, the J end lost 8 bases, and 8 bases lay between the germline ends. The CDR3 covers 10 residues. The CDR3 coding sequence is TGCAGTGTCGGGACAGAAAAACTGTTTTTT. Residues: CSVGTEKLFF.

The chain recombines TRBV7-9 with TRBJ2-7; D may match TRBD1 or TRBD2 (5 bases each). Between the trimmed V and J ends, which lost 4 bases and 5 bases, there was a span of 15 bases. Germline CDR1 and CDR2: SEHNR and FQNEAQ (reference sequence). There are 14 residues in the CDR3. The CDR3 region is CASSSRGSGHEQYF. For the CDR3, the DNA is TGTGCCAGCAGCTCCCGGGGCTCGGGCCACGAGCAGTACTTC. The full variable domain, its missing parts supplied by reference TRBV7-9 and TRBJ2-7, is DTGVSQNPRHKITKRGQNVTFRCDPISEHNRLYWYRQTLGQGPEFLTYFQNEAQLEKSRLLSDRFSAERPKGSFSTLEIQRTEQGDSAMYLCASSSRGSGHEQYFGPGTRLTVT.

This clone showed up just a few times. The rearrangement links TRBV2 to TRBJ2-5; D is unresolved. V lost 7 bases and J 6 bases, leaving 6 bases between the germline ends. CDR3 length: 10 amino acids. Germline CDR1 reads SNHLY; CDR2 reads FYNNEI. The DNA of the CDR3 is TGTGCCAGCATAGGAAAGACCCAGTACTTC. Translated, it gives CASIGKTQYF. The entire variable domain, with the rest obtained from reference TRBV2 and TRBJ2-5, is as follows: EPEVTQTPSHQVTQMGQEVILRCVPISNHLYFYWYRQILGQKVEFLVSFYNNEISEKSEIFDDQFSVERPDGSNFTLKIRSTKLEDSAMYFCASIGKTQYFGPGTRLLVL.

The chain employs TRBV5-6 and TRBJ2-2; tentative D call: TRBD2 (7 bases). The CDR3 loop spans 13 amino acids. The germline V gene encodes CDR1 SGHDT and CDR2 YYEEEE. V lost 5 bases and J 5 bases, leaving 10 bases between the germline ends. Written as DNA, the CDR3 is TGTGCCAGCAGGGGGAGGGGGACCGGGGAGCTGTTTTTT. It codes for CASRGRGTGELFF.

This clone was seen just once. At one end the junction does not follow the germline gene, possibly because of a read error. This chain uses TRBV29-1 with TRBJ2-1, with TRBD2 identical over 8 bases. There are 15 residues in the CDR3. Germline assignment: CDR1 SQVTM and CDR2 ANQGSEA. The CDR3 here is CSVEVSGMGNNEQFF. The CDR3 bases are TGCAGCGTAGAAGTTAGCGGGATGGGTAACAATGAGCAGTTCTTC.

This sequence joins TRBV10-1 and TRBJ2-3; no clear D. V was shortened by 8 bases and J by 0 bases, with 15 bases between the two germline ends. The germline V gene encodes CDR1 WNHNN and CDR2 SYGVQD (reference sequence). The CDR3 contains 15 residues. CDR3 sequence (DNA): TGCGCCAGCTCCCCATTCGGGCGGAGCACAGATACGCAGTATTTT. The encoded protein is CASSPFGRSTDTQYF.

The chain uses TRBV18 and TRBJ2-1, with 14 bases that match TRBD2. V dropped 2 bases and J dropped 6; count of bases not matched to a gene: 3. Germline V CDR1 and CDR2: KGHSH, LQKENI. The CDR3 loop spans 16 amino acids. CDR3 region: CASSPIGTSGSNEQFF. The CDR3 nucleotides read TGTGCCAGCTCACCAATCGGGACTAGCGGGAGCAATGAGCAGTTCTTC.

The CDR3 reads CASSFYSSYEQYF. CDR3 bases: TGCGCCAGCAGCTTCTACAGCTCCTACGAGCAGTACTTC. The V gene is TRBV5-1, the J gene TRBJ2-7; no clear D. Between the trimmed V and J ends, which lost 2 bases and 0 bases, there was a span of 6 bases. CDR1 and CDR2 (germline): SGHRS, YFSETQ. The CDR3 has 13 amino acids.

The chain recombines TRBV7-3 with TRBJ2-2; possible D gene TRBD2, 6 bases. The CDR3 totals 15 residues. V gave up 1 base and J gave up 3 bases, with 9 bases separating them. Germline V gene data show CDR1 as SGHTA and CDR2 as FQGTGA. The CDR3 region is CASSLNRGDTGELFF. The CDR3 DNA follows: TGTGCCAGCAGCTTAAATCGCGGGGACACCGGGGAGCTGTTTTTT.

The chain combines TRBV10-3 with TRBJ1-2; the D gene is possibly TRBD1 (6 bases). The V end was cut by 6 bases, the J end by 4 bases, with 21 bases between. Germline V CDR1 and CDR2: ENHRY, SYGVKD. CDR3 length: 16 amino acids. This chain's CDR3 is CAISDLHQGSIYGYTF. The CDR3 region has the DNA TGTGCCATCAGCGACCTTCACCAGGGGAGTATCTATGGCTACACCTTC.

This clone was recorded only once. The chain recombines TRBV7-9 with TRBJ2-5, with 11 bases lining up with TRBD2. V trimming: 6 bases; J trimming: 5 bases; junction bases outside the gene matches: 5. Germline loops: CDR1 SEHNR, CDR2 FQNEAQ (reference sequence). This CDR3 spans 14 amino acids. DNA for the CDR3: TGTGCCAGCAGGTTACTAGCGGGAGACGAGACCCAGTACTTC. Amino acid sequence: CASRLLAGDETQYF.

The chain is built from TRBV6-5 and TRBJ1-6; D unresolved. The CDR3 is made up of 16 amino acids. Germline CDR1 MNHEY, CDR2 SVGAGI. V was shortened by 0 bases and J by 0 bases, with 6 bases between the two germline ends. CDR3: CASSYSGSSYNSPLHF. The DNA for the CDR3 is TGTGCCAGCAGTTACTCGGGGAGCTCCTATAATTCACCCCTCCACTTT.

The V and J genes are TRBV28 and TRBJ1-5, with 7 bases that match TRBD1. Germline V lookup: CDR1 MDHEN, CDR2 SYDVKM. This CDR3 comprises 12 residues. With V trimmed by 9 bases and J by 5 bases, 4 bases remained unmatched. The CDR3, as DNA: TGTGCCAGACCTACAGGGGATCAGCCCCAGCATTTT. Protein sequence: CARPTGDQPQHF.

This chain uses TRBV3-1 (or the pseudogene TRBV3-2) with TRBJ2-3, with D possibly being TRBD2 (6 bases). The CDR3 has 15 amino acids. Germline values: CDR1 LGHDT, CDR2 YNNKEL (reference sequence). The V gene lost 0 bases and the J gene lost 3 bases, with 10 bases spanning the gap. The DNA of the CDR3 is TGTGCCAGCAGCCAAGACGGGACTCCGACAGATACGCAGTATTTT. Translated: CASSQDGTPTDTQYF.

The chain combines TRBV2 with TRBJ1-2; D uncertain. The CDR3 runs to 17 residues. Trimming pared 7 bases from V and 3 bases from J, leaving 24 bases between. Germline CDR1 reads SNHLY; CDR2 reads FYNNEI. The CDR3 sequence is CASTFPDHTRTDYGYTF. The CDR3 coding sequence is TGTGCCAGCACCTTTCCGGACCACACAAGGACCGACTATGGCTACACCTTC.

The rearrangement links TRBV14 to TRBJ2-1; D not resolved. V shed 3 bases and J shed 2 bases, with 14 bases lying between them. The CDR3 spans 16 residues. Germline V CDR1 and CDR2: SGHDN, FVKESK. CDR3 amino acids: CASSHLSIRAYNEQFF. The DNA of the CDR3 is TGTGCCAGCAGCCACCTGAGTATTCGCGCCTACAATGAGCAGTTCTTC.